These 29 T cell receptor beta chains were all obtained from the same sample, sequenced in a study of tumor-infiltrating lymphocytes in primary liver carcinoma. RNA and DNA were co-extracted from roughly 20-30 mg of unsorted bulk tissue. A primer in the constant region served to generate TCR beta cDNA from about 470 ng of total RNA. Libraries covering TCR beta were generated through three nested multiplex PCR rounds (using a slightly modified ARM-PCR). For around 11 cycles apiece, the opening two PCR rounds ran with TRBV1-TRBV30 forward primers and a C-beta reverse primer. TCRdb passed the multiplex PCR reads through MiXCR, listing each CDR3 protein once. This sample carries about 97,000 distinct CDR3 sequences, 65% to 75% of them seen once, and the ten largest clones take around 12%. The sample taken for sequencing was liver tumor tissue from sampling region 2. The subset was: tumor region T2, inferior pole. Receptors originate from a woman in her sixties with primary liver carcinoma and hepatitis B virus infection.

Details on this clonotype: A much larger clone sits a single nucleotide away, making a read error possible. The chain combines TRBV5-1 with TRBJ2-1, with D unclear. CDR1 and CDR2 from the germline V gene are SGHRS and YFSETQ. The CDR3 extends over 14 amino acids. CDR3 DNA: TGCGCCAGCAACTTGGAGCTAGTGACGAATGAGCAGTTCTTC. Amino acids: CASNLELVTNEQFF.

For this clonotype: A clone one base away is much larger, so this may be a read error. The CDR3 sequence is CASSSRAGGIQETQYF. The CDR3 coding sequence is TGTGCCAGCAGTTCGCGTGCGGGAGGGATTCAAGAGACCCAGTACTTC. This rearrangement joins TRBV12-3 or TRBV12-4 to TRBJ2-5; the match to TRBD2 covers 9 bases. The CDR3 sequence is 16 residues long. Trimming removed 4 bases from V and 2 bases from J; junction bases left unmatched: 8.

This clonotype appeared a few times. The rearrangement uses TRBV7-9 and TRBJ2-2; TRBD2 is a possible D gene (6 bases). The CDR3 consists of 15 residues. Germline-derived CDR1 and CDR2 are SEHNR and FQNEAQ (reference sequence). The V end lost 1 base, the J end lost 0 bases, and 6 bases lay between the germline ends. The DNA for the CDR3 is TGTGCCAGCAGCTTAGGACTAGCGAACACCGGGGAGCTGTTTTTT. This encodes CASSLGLANTGELFF.

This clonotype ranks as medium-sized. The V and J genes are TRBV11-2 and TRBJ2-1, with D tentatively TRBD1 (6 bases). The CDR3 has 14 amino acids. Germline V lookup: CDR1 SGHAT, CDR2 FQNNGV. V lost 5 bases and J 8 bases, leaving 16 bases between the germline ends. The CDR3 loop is CASSPGGSSDEQFF. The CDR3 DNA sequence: TGTGCCAGCAGCCCTGGGGGCAGTTCCGATGAGCAGTTCTTC.

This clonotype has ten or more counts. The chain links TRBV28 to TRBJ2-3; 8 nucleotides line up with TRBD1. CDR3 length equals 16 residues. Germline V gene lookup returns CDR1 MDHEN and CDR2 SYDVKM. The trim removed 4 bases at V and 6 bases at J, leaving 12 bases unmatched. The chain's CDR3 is CASSSPDWTGPDTQYF. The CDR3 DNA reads TGTGCCAGCAGTTCCCCCGACTGGACAGGGCCTGATACGCAGTATTTT.

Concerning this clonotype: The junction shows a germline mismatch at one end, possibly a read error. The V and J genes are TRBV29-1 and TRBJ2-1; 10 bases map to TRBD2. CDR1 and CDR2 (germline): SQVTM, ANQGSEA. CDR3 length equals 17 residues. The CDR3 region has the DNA TGCACCGTTGAAGTCCTCGGGACTAGCGACTCCTACAACGAGCAGTTCTTC. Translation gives CTVEVLGTSDSYNEQFF.

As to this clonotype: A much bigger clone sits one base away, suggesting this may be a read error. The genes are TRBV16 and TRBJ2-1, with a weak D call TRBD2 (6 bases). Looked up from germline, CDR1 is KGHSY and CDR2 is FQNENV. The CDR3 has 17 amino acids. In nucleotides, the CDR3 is TGTACCAGCAGCCTCCCGACTAGATTAGTGGTGGGCAATGAGCAGTTCTTC. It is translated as CTSSLPTRLVVGNEQFF.

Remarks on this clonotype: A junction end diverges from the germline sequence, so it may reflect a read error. The CDR3 is CASSPGAGGQRDTKYF. For the CDR3, the DNA is TGCGCCAGCAGCCCGGGGGCAGGGGGGCAACGGGATACGAAGTATTTT. The chain couples TRBV5-1 to TRBJ2-3; TRBD1 might be the D (7 bases). Germline assignment: CDR1 SGHRS and CDR2 YFSETQ. This CDR3 comprises 16 residues.

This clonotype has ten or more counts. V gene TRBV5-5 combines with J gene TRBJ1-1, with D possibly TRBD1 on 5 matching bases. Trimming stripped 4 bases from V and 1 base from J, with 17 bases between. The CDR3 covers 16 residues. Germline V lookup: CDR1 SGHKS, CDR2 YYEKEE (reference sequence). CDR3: CASSGMIGTANTEAFF. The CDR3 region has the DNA TGTGCCAGCAGCGGGATGATAGGGACTGCGAACACTGAAGCTTTCTTT.

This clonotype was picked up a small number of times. The chain's CDR3 is CSARSGGGEETQYF. The CDR3 DNA follows: TGCAGTGCTAGATCGGGAGGGGGGGAAGAGACCCAGTACTTC. The chain has TRBV20-1 and TRBJ2-5; 8 bases line up with TRBD2. There are 14 residues in the CDR3. The trim removed 2 bases at V and 3 bases at J, leaving 5 bases unmatched. Looked up from germline, CDR1 is DFQATT and CDR2 is SNEGSKA (reference sequence).

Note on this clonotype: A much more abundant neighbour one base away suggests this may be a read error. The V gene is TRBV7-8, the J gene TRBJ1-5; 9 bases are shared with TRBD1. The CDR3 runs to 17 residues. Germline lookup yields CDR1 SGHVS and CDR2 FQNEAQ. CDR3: CTSSPGTGFYSNQPQHF. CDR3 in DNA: TGTACCAGCAGCCCCGGGACAGGGTTCTATAGCAATCAGCCCCAGCATTTT.

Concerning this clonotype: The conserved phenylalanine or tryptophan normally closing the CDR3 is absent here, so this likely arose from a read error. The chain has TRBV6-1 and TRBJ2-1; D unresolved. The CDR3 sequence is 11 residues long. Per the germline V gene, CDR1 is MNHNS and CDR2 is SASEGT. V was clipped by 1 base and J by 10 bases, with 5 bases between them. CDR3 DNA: TGTGCCAGCAGTGAAGTATACGAGCAGTTCTCC. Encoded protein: CASSEVYEQFS.

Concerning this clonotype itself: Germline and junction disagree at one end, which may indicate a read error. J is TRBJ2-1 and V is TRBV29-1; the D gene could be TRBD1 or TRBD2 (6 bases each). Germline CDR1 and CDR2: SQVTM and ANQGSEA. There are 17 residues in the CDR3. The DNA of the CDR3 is TGCAGCGTTGAGGAGCTTGGCGGAGGGGGGTCCTACCATGAGCAGTTCTTC. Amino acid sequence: CSVEELGGGGSYHEQFF.

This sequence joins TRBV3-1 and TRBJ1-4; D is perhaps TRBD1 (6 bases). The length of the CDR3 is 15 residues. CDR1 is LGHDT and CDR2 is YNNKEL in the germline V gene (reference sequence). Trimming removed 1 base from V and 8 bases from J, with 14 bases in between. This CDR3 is CASSQGTVLREKLFF. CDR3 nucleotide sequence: TGTGCCAGCAGCCAAGGGACAGTTCTACGAGAAAAACTGTTTTTT. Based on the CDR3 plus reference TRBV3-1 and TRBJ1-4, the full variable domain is DTAVSQTPKYLVTQMGNDKSIKCEQNLGHDTMYWYKQDSKKFLKIMFSYNNKELIINETVPNRFSPKSPDKAHLNLHINSLELGDSAVYFCASSQGTVLREKLFFGSGTQLSVL.

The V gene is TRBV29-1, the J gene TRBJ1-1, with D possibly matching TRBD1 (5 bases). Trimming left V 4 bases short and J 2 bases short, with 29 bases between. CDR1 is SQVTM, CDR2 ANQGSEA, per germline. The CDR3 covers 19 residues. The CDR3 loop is CSVVGARRRVLGGNTEAFF. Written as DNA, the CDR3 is TGCAGCGTTGTTGGTGCACGGCGTCGAGTTCTCGGGGGAAACACTGAAGCTTTCTTT.

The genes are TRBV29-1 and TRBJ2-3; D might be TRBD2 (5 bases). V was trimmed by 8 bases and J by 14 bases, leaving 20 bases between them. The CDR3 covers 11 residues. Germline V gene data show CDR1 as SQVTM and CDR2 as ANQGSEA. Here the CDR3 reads CSLADWERVYF. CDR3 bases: TGCAGCCTGGCGGACTGGGAAAGAGTGTATTTT.

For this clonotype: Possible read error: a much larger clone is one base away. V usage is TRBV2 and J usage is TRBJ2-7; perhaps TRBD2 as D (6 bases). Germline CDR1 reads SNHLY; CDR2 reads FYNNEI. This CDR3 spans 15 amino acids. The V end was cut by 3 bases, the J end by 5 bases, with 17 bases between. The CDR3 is CASSDRGSRIHEQYF. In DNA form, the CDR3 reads TGTGCCAGCAGTGATCGGGGGAGTCGGATCCACGAGCAGTACTTC. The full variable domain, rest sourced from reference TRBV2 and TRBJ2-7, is EPEVTQTPSHQVTQMGQEVILRCVPISNHLYFYWYRQILGQKVEFLVSFYNNEISEKSEIFDDQFSVERPDGSNFTLKIRSTKLEDSAMYFCASSDRGSRIHEQYFGPGTRLTVT.

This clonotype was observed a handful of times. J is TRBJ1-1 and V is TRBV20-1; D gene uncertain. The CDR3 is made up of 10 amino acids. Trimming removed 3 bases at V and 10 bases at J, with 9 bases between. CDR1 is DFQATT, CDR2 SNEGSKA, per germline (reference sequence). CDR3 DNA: TGCAGTGCTAGCCGTGTGCGAGCTTTCTTT. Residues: CSASRVRAFF.

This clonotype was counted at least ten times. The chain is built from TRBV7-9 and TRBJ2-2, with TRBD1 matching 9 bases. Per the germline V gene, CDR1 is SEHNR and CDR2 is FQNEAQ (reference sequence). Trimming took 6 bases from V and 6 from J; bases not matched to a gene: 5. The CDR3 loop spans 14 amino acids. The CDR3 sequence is CASRPGQGPGELFF. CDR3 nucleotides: TGTGCCAGCAGACCGGGACAGGGACCCGGGGAGCTGTTTTTT.

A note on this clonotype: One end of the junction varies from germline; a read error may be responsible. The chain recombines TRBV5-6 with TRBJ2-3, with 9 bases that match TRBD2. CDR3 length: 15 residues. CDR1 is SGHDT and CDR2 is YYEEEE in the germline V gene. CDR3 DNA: TGTCCCAGCGGTCGAACCGGGACTAGCCAGACACAGCAGTATTTT. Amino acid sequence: CPSGRTGTSQTQQYF.

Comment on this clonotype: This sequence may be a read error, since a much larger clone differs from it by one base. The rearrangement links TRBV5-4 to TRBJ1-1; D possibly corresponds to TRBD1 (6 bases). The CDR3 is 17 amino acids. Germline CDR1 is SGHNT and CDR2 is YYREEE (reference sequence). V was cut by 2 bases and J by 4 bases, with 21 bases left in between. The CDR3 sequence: CASSFGGGGPRGTEAFF. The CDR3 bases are TGTGCCAGCAGCTTTGGCGGCGGGGGGCCACGGGGCACTGAAGCTTTCTTT. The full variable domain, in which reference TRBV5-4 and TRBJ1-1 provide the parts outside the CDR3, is ETGVTQSPTHLIKTRGQQVTLRCSSQSGHNTVSWYQQALGQGPQFIFQYYREEENGRGNFPPRFSGLQFPNYSSELNVNALELDDSALYLCASSFGGGGPRGTEAFFGQGTRLTVV.

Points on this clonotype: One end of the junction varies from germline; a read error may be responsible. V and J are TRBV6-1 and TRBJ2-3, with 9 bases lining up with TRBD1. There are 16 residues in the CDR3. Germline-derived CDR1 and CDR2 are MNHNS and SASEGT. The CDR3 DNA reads TGTGCAAGCAGTCTCCACTACAGGGGGCGGATAGATACGCAGTATTTT. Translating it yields CASSLHYRGRIDTQYF.

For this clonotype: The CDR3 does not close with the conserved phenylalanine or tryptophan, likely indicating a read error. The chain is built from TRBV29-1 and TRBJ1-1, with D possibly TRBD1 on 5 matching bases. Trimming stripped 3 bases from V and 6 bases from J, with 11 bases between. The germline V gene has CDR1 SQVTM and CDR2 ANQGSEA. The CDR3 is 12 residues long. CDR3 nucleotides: TGCAGCGTTGAGGGGGGGATGGCTGAAGCTTTCCTT. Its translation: CSVEGGMAEAFL.

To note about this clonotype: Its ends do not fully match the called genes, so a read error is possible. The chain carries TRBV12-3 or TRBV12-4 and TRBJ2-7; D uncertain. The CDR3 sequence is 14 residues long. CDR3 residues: CVSSRSIPPCEQYF. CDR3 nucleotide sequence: TGTGTCAGCAGTAGAAGCATACCTCCCTGCGAGCAGTACTTC.

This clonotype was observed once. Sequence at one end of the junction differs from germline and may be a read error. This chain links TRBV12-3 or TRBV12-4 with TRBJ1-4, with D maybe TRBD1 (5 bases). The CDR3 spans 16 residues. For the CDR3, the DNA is TGTGCCAGCAGTTTGGGGCATGGTACCCCAGGTGAAGAACTGTTTTTT. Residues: CASSLGHGTPGEELFF.

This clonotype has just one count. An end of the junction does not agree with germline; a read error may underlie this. CDR3 amino acids: CASSYSHELGETQHF. CDR3 sequence (DNA): TGTGCCAGCAGTTACTCTCATGAGCTCGGGGAGACCCAGCACTTC. The chain uses TRBV6-5 and TRBJ2-5, with a possible D match to TRBD2 (5 bases). Germline V gives CDR1 MNHEY, CDR2 SVGAGI. The CDR3 totals 15 residues.

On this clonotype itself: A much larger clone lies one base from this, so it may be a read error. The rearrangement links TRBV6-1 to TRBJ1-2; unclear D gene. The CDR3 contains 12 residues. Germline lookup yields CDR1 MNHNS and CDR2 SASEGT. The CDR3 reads CAAGGRGYGYIF. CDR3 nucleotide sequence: TGTGCCGCAGGCGGTCGCGGGTATGGCTACATCTTC.

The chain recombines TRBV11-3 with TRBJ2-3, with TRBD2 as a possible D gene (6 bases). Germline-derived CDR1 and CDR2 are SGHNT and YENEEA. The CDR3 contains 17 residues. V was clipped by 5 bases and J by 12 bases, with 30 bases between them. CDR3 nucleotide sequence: TGTGCCAGCAGCCTCGGACTCGGTAGCGGCCTCACAGATATACAGTATTTT. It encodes CASSLGLGSGLTDIQYF.

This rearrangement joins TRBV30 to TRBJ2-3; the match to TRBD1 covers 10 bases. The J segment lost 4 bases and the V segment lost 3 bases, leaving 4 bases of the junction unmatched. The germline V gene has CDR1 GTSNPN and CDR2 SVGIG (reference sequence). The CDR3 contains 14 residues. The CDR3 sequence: CAWRRQGASDTQYF. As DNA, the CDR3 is TGTGCCTGGAGACGACAGGGGGCTTCAGATACGCAGTATTTT.